These T cell receptor beta chains were read from a single sample in a study of shared clonotypes between healthy human individuals. Data came from immunoSEQ multiplex PCR; TCRdb stores just in-frame clones and leaves some out. The data contain about 480,000 clones, about three quarters of them singletons. Sample: PBMCs. Every receptor here comes from a woman aged 35 to 49 in good health. Some clones in this sample may be carry-over from other donors' samples. CDR3s include the opening cysteine and the closing phenylalanine or tryptophan. D genes are given only for firm matches. Size values are once, few and many counts, or a class for expanded clones, and some rows have none.

length: 10; size: .; V: TRBV27; J: TRBJ2-7; D: .; CDR3: CASSRHEQYF; DNA: TGTGCCAGCAGTCGTCACGAGCAGTACTTC
length: 15; size: .; V: TRBV5-1; J: TRBJ2-2; D: .; CDR3: CASSSGGSNTGELFF; DNA: TGCGCCAGCAGCTCCGGCGGATCGAACACCGGGGAGCTGTTTTTT
length: 16; size: .; V: TRBV28; J: TRBJ1-3; D: TRBD1; CDR3: CASSWGTGGSGNTIYF; DNA: TGTGCCAGCAGTTGGGGGACAGGGGGCTCTGGAAACACCATATATTTT
length: 14; size: .; V: TRBV6-5; J: TRBJ1-1; D: .; CDR3: CASRAGTVNTEAFF; DNA: TGTGCCAGCAGGGCCGGGACGGTGAACACTGAAGCTTTCTTT
length: 14; size: few; V: TRBV15; J: TRBJ2-5; D: .; CDR3: CATSRDPGQETQYF; DNA: TGTGCCACCAGCAGAGATCCCGGGCAAGAGACCCAGTACTTC
length: 14; size: few; V: TRBV19; J: TRBJ1-5; D: TRBD1; CDR3: CASSHDRGTQPQHF; DNA: TGTGCCAGTAGCCATGACAGGGGGACTCAGCCCCAGCATTTT
length: 15; size: .; V: TRBV9; J: TRBJ2-1; D: .; CDR3: CASSARTAGRRGQFF; DNA: TGTGCCAGCAGCGCAAGAACCGCTGGGAGGCGCGGGCAGTTCTTC
length: 14; size: .; V: TRBV5-1; J: TRBJ1-1; D: .; CDR3: CASSSGDRNTEAFF; DNA: TGCGCCAGCAGCTCGGGGGACCGCAACACTGAAGCTTTCTTT
length: 16; size: .; V: TRBV27; J: TRBJ2-1; D: TRBD2; CDR3: CASSLSIAGTTIEQFF; DNA: TGTGCCAGCAGTTTATCAATAGCGGGAACCACAATTGAGCAGTTCTTC
length: 15; size: .; V: TRBV5-5; J: TRBJ2-7; D: TRBD2; CDR3: CASSLALAGNYEQYF; DNA: TGTGCCAGCAGCTTGGCCCTAGCGGGAAACTACGAGCAGTACTTC
length: 13; size: .; V: TRBV7-6; J: TRBJ2-7; D: .; CDR3: CASSPDTAYEQYF; DNA: TGTGCCAGCAGCCCCGACACCGCCTACGAGCAGTACTTC
length: 13; size: .; V: TRBV2; J: TRBJ1-4; D: .; CDR3: CASMRDTNEKLFF; DNA: TGTGCCAGCATGAGGGACACTAATGAAAAACTGTTTTTT
length: 13; size: .; V: TRBV2; J: TRBJ2-1; D: TRBD2; CDR3: CAGRGGREAEQFF; DNA: TGTGCCGGAAGGGGCGGGAGAGAGGCTGAGCAGTTCTTC
length: 14; size: .; V: TRBV7-2; J: TRBJ2-7; D: TRBD1; CDR3: CASSFSGGGYEQYF; DNA: TGTGCCAGCAGCTTTTCAGGGGGCGGCTACGAGCAGTACTTC
length: 14; size: few; V: TRBV18; J: TRBJ2-3; D: TRBD1; CDR3: CASSPGTGGDTQYF; DNA: TGTGCCAGCTCACCTGGGACAGGGGGAGATACGCAGTATTTT
length: 15; size: .; V: TRBV29-1; J: TRBJ2-1; D: .; CDR3: CSVEGQLAAYNEQFF; DNA: TGCAGCGTTGAAGGCCAATTGGCCGCCTACAATGAGCAGTTCTTC
length: 15; size: .; V: TRBV29-1; J: TRBJ2-7; D: TRBD1; CDR3: CSVRRQGADRVEQYF; DNA: TGCAGCGTTCGTCGACAGGGGGCGGACCGGGTCGAGCAGTACTTC